The 27 T cell receptor beta chains given below trace back to one sample, sequenced in a study of blood T cell repertoires in COVID-19. Clones were sequenced by immunoSEQ multiplex PCR, and TCRdb holds only the in-frame ones, with some missing. The data contain about 58,000 clones, approximately 91% of them singletons. Input material: peripheral blood. The receptors shown here come from a woman in her 70s with active COVID-19.

The chain recombines TRBV7-2 with TRBJ1-2, with 7 bases identical to TRBD1. Trimming removed 5 bases from V and 4 bases from J; junction bases left unmatched: 1. CDR1 SGHTA and CDR2 FQGNSA come from the germline V gene. CDR3 size: 12 residues. As DNA, the CDR3 is TGTGCCAGCAGCAGGGACAGCTATGGCTACACCTTC. Protein sequence: CASSRDSYGYTF.

This chain joins TRBV12-3 or TRBV12-4 and TRBJ1-2; 9 bases fit TRBD1. This CDR3 has 13 residues. The J segment lost 4 bases and the V segment lost 7 bases, leaving 4 bases of the junction unmatched. The CDR3 sequence: CASTPDRGYGYTF. CDR3 sequence (DNA): TGTGCCAGCACCCCGGACAGGGGCTATGGCTACACCTTC.

V is TRBV15 and J is TRBJ1-6, with a possible D match to TRBD1 (5 bases). This CDR3 has 14 amino acids. V was clipped by 4 bases and J by 5 bases, with 9 bases between them. CDR1 and CDR2 (germline): LNHNV, YYDKDF (reference sequence). The DNA for the CDR3 is TGTGCCACCAGCATCGACAGAGATAATTCACCCCTCCACTTT. Translation: CATSIDRDNSPLHF.

This chain joins TRBV6-6 and TRBJ1-4, with D unresolved. Trimming pared 10 bases from V and 3 bases from J, leaving 9 bases between. The germline CDR1 and CDR2 sequences are MNHNY and SVGAGI (reference sequence). The CDR3 covers 12 residues. The CDR3 reads CATRKPNEKLFF. The DNA of the CDR3 is TGTGCCACGCGGAAACCTAATGAAAAACTGTTTTTT.

V gene TRBV27 combines with J gene TRBJ1-5, with D maybe TRBD1 (6 bases). V was shortened by 2 bases and J by 7 bases, with 15 bases between the two germline ends. The CDR3 consists of 15 residues. Germline V gives CDR1 MNHEY, CDR2 SMNVEV (reference sequence). CDR3 amino acids: CASSLRGAGGQPQHF. In DNA, the CDR3 is TGTGCCAGCAGTTTAAGGGGGGCGGGAGGGCAGCCCCAGCATTTT.

The rearrangement links TRBV12-3 or TRBV12-4 to TRBJ2-7; D gene unclear. The CDR3 has 12 amino acids. Trimming shortened V by 3 bases and J by 4 bases, and 7 bases separated the two germline ends. This CDR3 reads CASSLESYEQYF. The CDR3 DNA sequence: TGTGCCAGCAGTTTGGAGTCTTACGAGCAGTACTTC.

This clone was recorded only once. V gene TRBV9 combines with J gene TRBJ2-2, with a possible D match to TRBD2 (5 bases). Per germline, CDR1 SGDLS and CDR2 YYNGEE. This CDR3 contains 16 residues. Between the trimmed V and J ends, which lost 2 bases and 1 base, there was a span of 12 bases. CDR3 sequence reads: CASSVDGGLNTGELFF. DNA of the CDR3: TGTGCCAGCAGCGTCGACGGCGGGCTGAACACCGGGGAGCTGTTTTTT.

CDR3 sequence reads: CASRPRTGPNEKLFF. CDR3 in DNA: TGTGCCAGCAGACCACGGACAGGGCCCAATGAAAAACTGTTTTTT. The genes are TRBV27 and TRBJ1-4; 8 bases line up with TRBD1. This CDR3 comprises 15 residues. The germline V gene encodes CDR1 MNHEY and CDR2 SMNVEV (reference sequence). After removal of 6 bases from V and 5 bases from J, the junction contained 8 bases not matched to a gene.

The chain employs TRBV3-1 (or the pseudogene TRBV3-2) and TRBJ2-5; 9 nucleotides agree with TRBD1. The CDR3 covers 13 residues. With 9 bases clipped from V and 3 bases from J, the junction kept 5 bases outside the gene matches. Germline V gene sequence: CDR1 LGHDT, CDR2 YNNKEL (reference sequence). This chain's CDR3 is CASSGTGKETQYF. CDR3 sequence (DNA): TGTGCCAGTTCCGGGACAGGGAAAGAGACCCAGTACTTC.

The J gene is TRBJ1-4, the V gene TRBV4-2; a weak D match, TRBD1 (5 bases). The CDR3 sequence is 15 residues long. Germline V lookup: CDR1 LGHNA, CDR2 YNFKEQ. The V and J ends lost 4 bases and 5 bases respectively, with 14 bases between them. The CDR3 sequence is CASSLSRQSNEKLFF. In nucleotides, the CDR3 is TGTGCCAGCAGCCTCTCTCGACAGTCGAATGAAAAACTGTTTTTT.

The V gene is TRBV7-9, the J gene TRBJ1-1; D unclear. Looked up from germline, CDR1 is SEHNR and CDR2 is FQNEAQ (reference sequence). The V gene lost 11 bases and the J gene lost 11 bases, with 9 bases spanning the gap. The CDR3 runs to 8 residues. CDR3 nucleotide sequence: TGTGCCTCAGATAACGCTTTCTTT. Translating gives CASDNAFF.

This clone was observed once. This chain links TRBV14 with TRBJ2-7, with 10 positions matching TRBD1. The CDR3 is 14 amino acids. CDR1 is SGHDN and CDR2 is FVKESK in the germline V gene. J was trimmed by 1 base and V by 4 bases; bases with no gene match: 1. The CDR3 sequence: CASSPGQGSYEQYF. The CDR3 DNA is TGTGCCAGCAGCCCGGGACAGGGGTCCTACGAGCAGTACTTC.

The rearrangement links TRBV6-5 to TRBJ2-7; 9 nucleotides agree with TRBD2. After removal of 8 bases from V and 4 bases from J, the junction contained 9 bases not matched to a gene. Germline-derived CDR1 and CDR2 are MNHEY and SVGAGI. This CDR3 spans 14 amino acids. The CDR3 loop reads CASVGLAGRYEQYF. As DNA, the CDR3 is TGTGCCAGCGTGGGTCTAGCGGGACGATACGAGCAGTACTTC.

The rearrangement joins TRBV29-1 to TRBJ1-2; a possible D gene is TRBD1 (5 bases). Trimming cost V 0 bases and J 8 bases, with 16 bases left between them. Germline CDR1 reads SQVTM; CDR2 reads ANQGSEA. This CDR3 spans 14 amino acids. The CDR3 bases are TGCAGCGTTGAAGAGGGCAGGGAAACTGGCGGCTACACCTTC. Translating it yields CSVEEGRETGGYTF.

The V gene is TRBV19, the J gene TRBJ1-5; a possible D gene is TRBD1 (6 bases). Trimming pared 3 bases from V and 4 bases from J, leaving 16 bases between. CDR1 and CDR2 from the germline V gene are LNHDA and SQIVND (reference sequence). CDR3 size: 16 residues. This chain's CDR3 is CASSIGWGQINQPQHF. DNA for the CDR3: TGTGCCAGTAGTATCGGTTGGGGGCAAATTAATCAGCCCCAGCATTTT.

J is TRBJ1-1 and V is TRBV3-1 (or the pseudogene TRBV3-2), with TRBD1 identical over 11 bases. The trim removed 3 bases at V and 3 bases at J, leaving 0 bases unmatched. There are 14 residues in the CDR3. Per germline, CDR1 LGHDT and CDR2 YNNKEL (reference sequence). The CDR3 is CASSQGQGDTEAFF. CDR3 nucleotide sequence: TGTGCCAGCAGCCAGGGACAGGGGGACACTGAAGCTTTCTTT.

The chain carries TRBV7-3 and TRBJ2-5; maybe TRBD1 (5 bases). In germline, CDR1 is SGHTA, CDR2 FQGTGA. Trimming shortened V by 5 bases and J by 7 bases, and 17 bases separated the two germline ends. The CDR3 runs to 14 residues. CDR3 DNA: TGTGCCAGCAGCACCGGACATCCTCTCGGGACCCAGTACTTC. As protein: CASSTGHPLGTQYF. The variable domain in full, completed from reference TRBV7-3 and TRBJ2-5, reads GAGVSQTPSNKVTEKGKYVELRCDPISGHTALYWYRQSLGQGPEFLIYFQGTGAADDSGLPNDRFFAVRPEGSVSTLKIQRTERGDSAVYLCASSTGHPLGTQYFGPGTRLLVL.

A single count supports this clone. V usage is TRBV7-2 and J usage is TRBJ1-3; D gene uncertain. V was clipped by 1 base and J by 2 bases, with 6 bases between them. The germline gives CDR1 SGHTA, CDR2 FQGNSA. The CDR3 has 14 amino acids. Here the CDR3 DNA reads TGTGCCAGCAGCTTAGTAGTTACTGGAAACACCATATATTTT. This sequence encodes CASSLVVTGNTIYF.

The chain carries TRBV5-6 and TRBJ1-6; 7 bases agree with TRBD1. Germline CDR1 reads SGHDT; CDR2 reads YYEEEE. The CDR3 runs 17 residues. The junction had 7 bases not matched to a gene; V was cut back by 4 bases and J by 0 bases. This CDR3 reads CASSTTGANSYNSPLHF. In DNA form, the CDR3 reads TGTGCCAGCAGCACTACAGGGGCCAACTCCTATAATTCACCCCTCCACTTT. The full variable domain, its missing parts supplied by reference TRBV5-6 and TRBJ1-6, is DAGVTQSPTHLIKTRGQQVTLRCSPKSGHDTVSWYQQALGQGPQFIFQYYEEEERQRGNFPDRFSGHQFPNYSSELNVNALLLGDSALYLCASSTTGANSYNSPLHFGNGTRLTVT.

The CDR3 DNA follows: TGTGCCAGCAGCAAATGGGACAGGGAAACCTATAGCAATCAGCCCCAGCATTTT. The encoded protein is CASSKWDRETYSNQPQHF. This chain uses TRBV21-1 with TRBJ1-5; the DNA was not compared with TRBD1, the D call given in the table. TRBV21-1 is labeled a pseudogene. The CDR3 runs to 18 residues.

The CDR3 bases are TGCGCCAGCAGCTTGGAAGAGGCGAGGAGCACAGATACGCAGTATTTT. It encodes CASSLEEARSTDTQYF. This chain links TRBV5-1 with TRBJ2-3; D not certain. V dropped 0 bases and J dropped 0 bases, with 11 bases sitting between them. The CDR3 covers 16 residues. Germline V gives CDR1 SGHRS, CDR2 YFSETQ.

J is TRBJ2-1 and V is TRBV11-2; 9 positions agree with TRBD2. The CDR3 runs 15 residues. V shed 2 bases, J shed 10 bases, and the junction held 9 bases outside the gene matches. Germline-derived CDR1 and CDR2 are SGHAT and FQNNGV. Written as DNA, the CDR3 is TGTGCCAGCAGCTTACTCGCGGGAGGGTCCTGGGAGCAGTTCTTC. This codes for CASSLLAGGSWEQFF.

The chain couples TRBV19 to TRBJ2-1; TRBD2 aligns across 11 bases. After removal of 6 bases from V and 5 bases from J, the junction contained 6 bases not matched to a gene. Germline V CDR1 and CDR2: LNHDA, SQIVND (reference sequence). The CDR3 sequence is 15 residues long. In DNA form, the CDR3 reads TGTGCCAGTAGGCCACTAGCGGGGGCTAACAATGAGCAGTTCTTC. Encoded protein: CASRPLAGANNEQFF.

The chain couples TRBV6-6 to TRBJ2-1; 9 nucleotides align to TRBD2. CDR1 is MNHNY, CDR2 SVGAGI, per germline (reference sequence). This CDR3 is 14 amino acids long. The V segment lost 4 bases and the J segment 7 bases; nucleotides outside the gene matches: 5. The CDR3 sequence: CASSSLAGGNEQFF. CDR3 DNA sequence: TGTGCCAGCAGTTCACTGGCGGGAGGGAATGAGCAGTTCTTC.

The chain links TRBV5-4 to TRBJ1-2; D gene unclear. V lost 5 bases and J 4 bases, leaving 18 bases between the germline ends. CDR1 is SGHNT, CDR2 YYREEE, per germline (reference sequence). CDR3 length: 15 amino acids. CDR3 in DNA: TGTGCCAGCAGTCAGCAGAATTCAGGTCTCTATGGCTACACCTTC. This codes for CASSQQNSGLYGYTF.

This chain joins TRBV18 and TRBJ2-7, with 11 bases matching TRBD1. CDR1 KGHSH and CDR2 LQKENI come from the germline V gene. After removal of 3 bases from V and 7 bases from J, the junction contained 5 bases not matched to a gene. The CDR3 runs 14 residues. In DNA, the CDR3 is TGTGCCAGCTCACCCCGGGGACAGGGGGAAGAGCAGTACTTC. Its protein product is CASSPRGQGEEQYF.

V gene TRBV19 combines with J gene TRBJ2-3; 8 nucleotides agree with TRBD2. CDR3 length: 14 residues. Trimming at V came to 5 bases and at J to 5 bases, leaving 6 bases not matched to a gene. Germline V lookup: CDR1 LNHDA, CDR2 SQIVND (reference sequence). The CDR3 here is CASSFSREEDTQYF. The CDR3 DNA reads TGTGCCAGTAGTTTCTCGCGGGAGGAAGATACGCAGTATTTT.